This T cell receptor beta chain was identified in a study of CD8+ T cells in alopecia areata. For the study at large: Treated patients were scored for severity by percent of scalp affected.

As for this clone: Its target is unknown.

CDR1 is SGHVS, CDR2 FQNEAQ, per germline. V was clipped by 3 bases and J by 0 bases; unmatched bases: 3. The CDR3 is 15 amino acids. General observations from the study: TCR sharing was clearer in mice than between patients, perhaps partly owing to patient HLA diversity. Many expanded lesional clones persisted during tofacitinib (in both scalp and blood).

Treatment of the sample: oral pan-JAK inhibitor, 5-10 mg twice daily. Lesional scalp punch biopsies and peripheral blood came from alopecia areata patients. cDNA reverse transcribed from extracted RNA served as the sequencing template. The assay was immunoSEQ multiplex PCR, and TCRdb's table has in-frame clones only and misses some. The sample shows about 270,000 clones, 60% of them seen only once. The input for sequencing was CD4+ T cells sorted from blood, taken at roughly week 53, from a patient treated with tofacitinib. V gene TRBV7-8 combines with J gene TRBJ2-7; 9 nucleotides match TRBD2. This receptor was taken from a human donor with alopecia areata. The CDR3 sequence: CASSFGLATSYEQYF. The CDR3 DNA reads TGTGCCAGCAGCTTTGGACTAGCGACCTCCTACGAGCAGTACTTC. The full variable domain, rest sourced from reference TRBV7-8 and TRBJ2-7, is GAGVSQSPRYKVAKRGQDVALRCDPISGHVSLFWYQQALGQGPEFLTYFQNEAQLDKSGLPSDRFFAERPEGSVSTLKIQRTQQEDSAVYLCASSFGLATSYEQYFGPGTRLTVT.